Following are 32 T cell receptor beta chains from one sample sequenced in a study of blood T cell repertoires in COVID-19. This table comes from immunoSEQ multiplex PCR, and its TCRdb copy is limited to in-frame clones, with some not included. Of about 160,000 clones listed, approximately 87% are singletons. The sequenced material came from peripheral blood. These receptors came from a woman in her 70s with COVID-19, enrolled during active disease.

This chain connects TRBV7-8 to TRBJ2-1; 11 bases map to TRBD2. The CDR3 consists of 13 residues. The germline gives CDR1 SGHVS, CDR2 FQNEAQ. V dropped 8 bases and J dropped 8; count of bases not matched to a gene: 5. The CDR3 sequence: CASWIAGGHEQFF. In DNA, the CDR3 is TGTGCCAGCTGGATAGCGGGGGGGCATGAGCAGTTCTTC.

This sequence joins TRBV18 and TRBJ1-4; maybe TRBD1 (5 bases). Germline values: CDR1 KGHSH, CDR2 LQKENI. The CDR3 totals 16 residues. V lost 2 bases, J lost 0 bases, and 10 bases lay in between. CDR3 protein: CASSPVQTATNEKLFF. DNA for the CDR3: TGTGCCAGCTCACCAGTACAGACAGCAACTAATGAAAAACTGTTTTTT.

The rearrangement uses TRBV4-2 and TRBJ1-3; tentatively, D is TRBD1 (5 bases). Germline values: CDR1 LGHNA, CDR2 YNFKEQ. This CDR3 has 17 amino acids. V dropped 0 bases and J dropped 0 bases, with 12 bases sitting between them. The DNA of the CDR3 is TGTGCCAGCAGCCAAGATTACGTGACAGTCTCTGGAAACACCATATATTTT. Translated: CASSQDYVTVSGNTIYF.

The chain carries TRBV7-9 and TRBJ1-1, with a possible D match to TRBD1 (6 bases). V gave up 5 bases and J gave up 11 bases, with 15 bases separating them. The CDR3 has 12 residues. CDR1 SEHNR and CDR2 FQNEAQ come from the germline V gene (reference sequence). Here the CDR3 reads CASSGTSGVAFF. The CDR3 DNA follows: TGTGCCAGCAGCGGAACGTCAGGGGTGGCTTTCTTT.

This chain links TRBV28 with TRBJ1-1; 9 bases fit TRBD1. The V and J ends lost 7 bases and 4 bases, in that order; junction bases with no gene match: 13. Germline V gene sequence: CDR1 MDHEN, CDR2 SYDVKM. The CDR3 runs 16 residues. The CDR3 spells CASIPGQGTLGTEAFF. CDR3 bases: TGTGCCAGCATACCGGGACAGGGAACCTTGGGCACTGAAGCTTTCTTT. Together with reference TRBV28 and TRBJ1-1, the CDR3 gives the full variable domain: DVKVTQSSRYLVKRTGEKVFLECVQDMDHENMFWYRQDPGLGLRLIYFSYDVKMKEKGDIPEGYSVSREKKERFSLILESASTNQTSMYLCASIPGQGTLGTEAFFGQGTRLTVV.

V is TRBV9 and J is TRBJ1-1, with 7 bases matching TRBD1. This CDR3 contains 15 residues. Germline trimming cut 0 bases from V and 1 base from J; bases unmatched to any gene: 3. Germline V lookup: CDR1 SGDLS, CDR2 YYNGEE. The CDR3: CASSVGGTANTEAFF. The CDR3 DNA reads as TGTGCCAGCAGCGTAGGCGGGACAGCGAACACTGAAGCTTTCTTT.

The CDR3, as DNA: TGTGCCAGCAGCCGACGACTAGCGGGGAAGAACCAAGAGACCCAGTACTTC. As protein: CASSRRLAGKNQETQYF. The chain is built from TRBV7-9 and TRBJ2-5; 11 bases map to TRBD2. With 5 bases clipped from V and 0 bases from J, the junction kept 8 bases outside the gene matches. The germline V gene encodes CDR1 SEHNR and CDR2 FQNEAQ (reference sequence). The CDR3 runs 17 residues.

The V gene is TRBV4-2, the J gene TRBJ2-1, with TRBD1 as a possible D gene (7 bases). V was pared by 1 base and J by 6 bases, with 13 bases between. Germline V lookup: CDR1 LGHNA, CDR2 YNFKEQ. There are 15 residues in the CDR3. CDR3 coding DNA: TGTGCCAGCAGCCAAGGACAGGGAGGAATCAATGAGCAGTTCTTC. Translation: CASSQGQGGINEQFF.

This sequence joins TRBV28 and TRBJ1-6; TRBD1 aligns across 8 bases. The CDR3 sequence is 15 residues long. V shed 5 bases, J shed 7 bases, and the junction held 7 bases outside the gene matches. Germline lookup yields CDR1 MDHEN and CDR2 SYDVKM. DNA of the CDR3: TGTGCCAGCAGTCCTTCGGACAGGGAGAATTCACCCCTCCACTTT. Protein: CASSPSDRENSPLHF.

V is TRBV29-1 and J is TRBJ2-3; D is unclear. The CDR3 has 14 amino acids. V was cut by 6 bases and J by 3 bases, with 16 bases left in between. In germline, CDR1 is SQVTM, CDR2 ANQGSEA. CDR3 residues: CSVPGPLATDTQYF. The CDR3 DNA is TGCAGCGTACCTGGTCCTTTGGCTACAGATACGCAGTATTTT.

V and J are TRBV18 and TRBJ1-5; perhaps TRBD1 as D (6 bases). The CDR3 has 19 residues. The germline V and J ends were trimmed by 3 bases and 3 bases, with 24 bases remaining between them. The germline V gene has CDR1 KGHSH and CDR2 LQKENI. CDR3 loop: CASSPLPSTGPLNNQPQHF. Written as DNA, the CDR3 is TGTGCCAGCTCACCGCTACCTTCGACAGGACCACTAAACAATCAGCCCCAGCATTTT.

This rearrangement joins TRBV6-4 to TRBJ2-2; D possibly corresponds to TRBD2 (6 bases). Germline values: CDR1 MRHNA, CDR2 SNTAGT. The ends were cut back, 5 bases at V and 7 bases at J, with 20 bases in the middle. The length of the CDR3 is 16 residues. The CDR3 reads CASSRSGSPFGGELFF. In nucleotides, the CDR3 is TGTGCCAGCAGTCGTTCCGGGAGCCCCTTCGGCGGGGAGCTGTTTTTT.

The J gene is TRBJ1-2, the V gene TRBV10-3; D is possibly TRBD1 (6 bases). The CDR3 is made up of 12 amino acids. V was pared by 9 bases and J by 4 bases, with 12 bases between. Germline V gene sequence: CDR1 ENHRY, CDR2 SYGVKD. DNA for the CDR3: TGTGCCATAAACAGGGAACCCTATGGCTACACCTTC. This encodes CAINREPYGYTF.

The V call is TRBV28, the J call TRBJ2-5, with 7 bases identical to TRBD1. CDR3 length equals 13 residues. Germline CDR1 and CDR2: MDHEN and SYDVKM. Trimming cost V 6 bases and J 4 bases; bases outside gene matches: 5. The DNA for the CDR3 is TGTGCCAGCAGGACGACAGGGATAGAGACCCAGTACTTC. It specifies CASRTTGIETQYF.

V is TRBV3-1 (or the pseudogene TRBV3-2) and J is TRBJ2-7; 9 bases are shared with TRBD2. V lost 3 bases, J lost 4 bases, and 7 bases stayed unmatched. Looked up from germline, CDR1 is LGHDT and CDR2 is YNNKEL (reference sequence). CDR3 size: 15 residues. The CDR3 is CASSQPGGGGYEQYF. In DNA, the CDR3 is TGTGCCAGCAGCCAGCCAGGCGGGGGGGGGTACGAGCAGTACTTC.

The chain uses TRBV6-5 and TRBJ1-1; 7 bases are shared with TRBD1. Germline V gives CDR1 MNHEY, CDR2 SVGAGI. This CDR3 spans 15 amino acids. V dropped 2 bases and J dropped 4; count of bases not matched to a gene: 7. CDR3 in amino acids: CASSYETGLATEAFF. CDR3 DNA sequence: TGTGCCAGCAGTTACGAGACAGGGCTAGCCACTGAAGCTTTCTTT.

J is TRBJ2-1 and V is TRBV19; 7 positions match TRBD2. V shed 5 bases, J shed 3 bases, and the junction held 10 bases outside the gene matches. Germline V gene lookup returns CDR1 LNHDA and CDR2 SQIVND (reference sequence). This CDR3 region has 16 residues. The CDR3 sequence: CASSGRTSGGYNEQFF. The CDR3 DNA is TGTGCCAGTAGTGGACGGACCTCGGGGGGCTACAATGAGCAGTTCTTC.

This chain links TRBV19 with TRBJ1-3; TRBD1 matches 8 bases. The trim removed 7 bases at V and 1 base at J, leaving 3 bases unmatched. In germline, CDR1 is LNHDA, CDR2 SQIVND (reference sequence). The CDR3 covers 14 residues. In DNA form, the CDR3 reads TGTGCCAGTACCAGGACAGGGTCTGGAAACACCATATATTTT. It encodes CASTRTGSGNTIYF.

The rearrangement joins TRBV7-8 to TRBJ1-1; maybe TRBD1 (5 bases). This CDR3 has 15 residues. The germline V gene encodes CDR1 SGHVS and CDR2 FQNEAQ. The germline V and J ends were trimmed by 1 base and 4 bases, with 13 bases remaining between them. In nucleotides, the CDR3 is TGTGCCAGCAGCTTAGTCTTCCAGGGTAGCACTGAAGCTTTCTTT. Its translation: CASSLVFQGSTEAFF.

CDR3 residues: CASSEGAAGNQPQHF. As DNA, the CDR3 is TGTGCCAGCAGTGAAGGGGCAGCCGGCAATCAGCCCCAGCATTTT. This chain connects TRBV2 to TRBJ1-5, with unresolved D. V was cut by 1 base and J by 2 bases, with 9 bases left in between. This CDR3 region has 15 residues. Germline V gives CDR1 SNHLY, CDR2 FYNNEI.

There are a few counts of this clone. The chain joins TRBV5-6 to TRBJ1-6; D is possibly TRBD1 (6 bases). With 0 bases removed from V and 8 bases from J, the gap between germline ends came to 9 bases. This CDR3 contains 14 residues. The germline CDR1 and CDR2 sequences are SGHDT and YYEEEE. Here the CDR3 DNA reads TGTGCCAGCAGCTTGGACAGGGCCGATTCACCCCTCCACTTT. It specifies CASSLDRADSPLHF. Together with reference TRBV5-6 and TRBJ1-6, the CDR3 gives the full variable domain: DAGVTQSPTHLIKTRGQQVTLRCSPKSGHDTVSWYQQALGQGPQFIFQYYEEEERQRGNFPDRFSGHQFPNYSSELNVNALLLGDSALYLCASSLDRADSPLHFGNGTRLTVT.

This rearrangement joins TRBV2 to TRBJ1-5; perhaps TRBD1 as D (6 bases). The germline CDR1 and CDR2 sequences are SNHLY and FYNNEI. The length of the CDR3 is 14 residues. With 10 bases removed from V and 3 bases from J, the gap between germline ends came to 16 bases. The CDR3 bases are TGTGCCACCAAGAAAGACAGGTTCAATCAGCCCCAGCATTTT. This translates into CATKKDRFNQPQHF.

V gene TRBV6-5 combines with J gene TRBJ2-1; TRBD1 matches at 9 bases. The CDR3 is 16 residues long. Germline values: CDR1 MNHEY, CDR2 SVGAGI. Trimming removed 0 bases from V and 0 bases from J; junction bases left unmatched: 0. CDR3 in amino acids: CASSYSTGGSYNEQFF. DNA for the CDR3: TGTGCCAGCAGTTACTCGACAGGGGGCTCCTACAATGAGCAGTTCTTC.

This clone was counted a few times. V usage is TRBV7-7 and J usage is TRBJ2-7; D is ambiguous. The CDR3 sequence is 14 residues long. Trimming shortened V by 1 base and J by 1 base, and 8 bases separated the two germline ends. CDR1 and CDR2 (germline): SSHAT, FNYEAQ (reference sequence). The CDR3 region has the DNA TGTGCCAGCAGCTTAGACAGATTTTCCTACGAGCAGTACTTC. Residues: CASSLDRFSYEQYF.

The chain has TRBV25-1 and TRBJ2-3; 8 positions agree with TRBD2. V lost 2 bases, J lost 1 base, and 11 bases stayed unmatched. This CDR3 region has 18 residues. Germline lookup yields CDR1 MGHDK and CDR2 SYGVNS. The DNA for the CDR3 is TGTGCCAGCAGTGAAGTTCGGGGGGGGGCTCATGGCACAGATACGCAGTATTTT. Amino acid sequence: CASSEVRGGAHGTDTQYF.

The chain couples TRBV28 to TRBJ1-2; 7 nucleotides agree with TRBD1. With 2 bases clipped from V and 2 bases from J, the junction kept 5 bases outside the gene matches. The CDR3 is 15 residues long. Germline CDR1 is MDHEN and CDR2 is SYDVKM. In nucleotides, the CDR3 is TGTGCCAGCAGTTTACCGGGACAGAAGAACTATGGCTACACCTTC. It translates to CASSLPGQKNYGYTF.

The V call is TRBV3-1 (or the pseudogene TRBV3-2), the J call TRBJ1-6; D possibly corresponds to TRBD1 (6 bases). The CDR3 sequence is 15 residues long. Trimming removed 3 bases at V and 8 bases at J, with 14 bases between. Germline CDR1 reads LGHDT; CDR2 reads YNNKEL (reference sequence). The CDR3 nucleotides read TGTGCCAGCAGCCAGGGAGGGGGGGCGGATTCACCCCTCCACTTT. Its translation is CASSQGGGADSPLHF.

The chain recombines TRBV18 with TRBJ1-6; 8 bases line up with TRBD1. Germline assignment: CDR1 KGHSH and CDR2 LQKENI. The CDR3 is 16 residues long. V shed 8 bases and J 9 bases; nucleotides not matched to a gene: 15. The CDR3: CASATSNDRGTSPLHF. In DNA, the CDR3 is TGTGCCAGCGCAACGAGCAACGACAGGGGAACTTCACCCCTCCACTTT.

The chain is built from TRBV2 and TRBJ1-6; D not resolved. CDR3 length: 12 residues. The germline CDR1 and CDR2 sequences are SNHLY and FYNNEI. The V end lost 6 bases, the J end lost 10 bases, and 10 bases lay between the germline ends. The CDR3 loop is CASRETGSPLHF. CDR3 nucleotides: TGTGCCAGCAGAGAGACCGGGTCACCCCTCCACTTT.

The V call is TRBV4-1, the J call TRBJ1-5; D unresolved. This CDR3 has 13 residues. CDR1 and CDR2 from the germline V gene are MGHRA and YSYEKL. Trimming stripped 3 bases from V and 6 bases from J, with 9 bases between. DNA of the CDR3: TGCGCCAGCAGCCAGCGGAGAAGTCAGCCCCAGCATTTT. It is translated as CASSQRRSQPQHF.

The J gene is TRBJ2-1, the V gene TRBV14, with 7 bases matching TRBD1. This CDR3 contains 14 residues. CDR1 and CDR2 (germline): SGHDN, FVKESK. After removal of 5 bases from V and 2 bases from J, the junction contained 3 bases not matched to a gene. The CDR3 here is CASSVQGAYNEQFF. In DNA form, the CDR3 reads TGTGCCAGCAGCGTTCAGGGGGCCTACAATGAGCAGTTCTTC.

The rearrangement uses TRBV7-2 and TRBJ1-2, with TRBD1 matching 7 bases. The CDR3 totals 14 residues. Unmatched junction bases numbered 10, after V lost 5 bases and J lost 7 bases. Germline loops: CDR1 SGHTA, CDR2 FQGNSA. CDR3 nucleotide sequence: TGTGCCAGCAGCGCGGGCCGAAGACAGGGTGGCTACACCTTC. Translated, it gives CASSAGRRQGGYTF.